This TCR beta chain was found in a study of cytomegalovirus exposure and HLA in healthy donors. As to this clone: Its specificity is unknown.

The PCR was carried out with 60 Vbeta primers and 13 Jbeta primers. Clones were read by immunoSEQ multiplex PCR, and TCRdb kept only the in-frame ones, dropping some. Of about 180,000 clones in the sample, around 81% are singletons; the top ten hold around 2.4%. Trimming cost V 3 bases and J 4 bases, with 16 bases left between them. The CDR3 has 15 residues. Germline CDR1 MDHEN, CDR2 SYDVKM. Broader study findings: As was reported, the classifier diagnosed cytomegalovirus status with high specificity and sensitivity. HLA alleles showed associations with some 17,000 TCR beta sequences in a later analysis, at a 0.05 false discovery rate.

What was sequenced was PBMCs. The TCR comes from a woman in her 30s in good health and CMV-seronegative. This sequence joins TRBV28 and TRBJ2-7, with D possibly matching TRBD1 (6 bases). CDR3 nucleotides: TGTGCCAGCAGTTTCCCGCGGCAGGGGACATACGAGCAGTACTTC. It is translated as CASSFPRQGTYEQYF.